Each of the 28 T cell receptor beta chains below was sequenced from the same sample in a study of blood T cell repertoires in COVID-19. The protocol was immunoSEQ multiplex PCR, while the TCRdb copy is restricted to in-frame clones and leaves out a portion. Of over 400,000 clones in the sample, about 85% were seen once. Sequenced: PBMCs or T cells enriched from blood (not recorded which). These receptors were obtained from a woman aged 60-75 years who had recovered from COVID-19.

The J gene is TRBJ2-2, the V gene TRBV30; 7 positions agree with TRBD2. The CDR3 is made up of 16 amino acids. Germline V gene lookup returns CDR1 GTSNPN and CDR2 SVGIG (reference sequence). Trimming removed 3 bases from V and 0 bases from J; junction bases left unmatched: 7. DNA of the CDR3: TGTGCCTGGAGCCTAGGGGAGGGGCCGAACACCGGGGAGCTGTTTTTT. This codes for CAWSLGEGPNTGELFF. The complete variable domain, with remaining parts taken from reference TRBV30 and TRBJ2-2, reads SQTIHQWPATLVQPVGSPLSLECTVEGTSNPNLYWYRQAAGRGLQLLFYSVGIGQISSEVPQNLSASRPQDRQFILSSKKLLLSDSGFYLCAWSLGEGPNTGELFFGEGSRLTVL.

The table lists this clone with a count of one. This chain links TRBV30 with TRBJ1-6; no definite D call. This CDR3 is built from 12 residues. Trimming shortened V by 0 bases and J by 14 bases, and 11 bases separated the two germline ends. Germline assignment: CDR1 GTSNPN and CDR2 SVGIG (reference sequence). Here the CDR3 reads CAWSVGRRSLHF. The DNA for the CDR3 is TGTGCCTGGAGTGTAGGTCGGAGGTCCCTCCACTTT.

CDR3 nucleotides: TGTGCCAGCAGCTTGCTACAGGGGGCTCTCGGCTACACCTTC. As protein: CASSLLQGALGYTF. This chain joins TRBV11-2 and TRBJ1-2; 9 nucleotides line up with TRBD1. Losses at the gene ends were 3 bases for V and 8 bases for J; bases not matched to a gene: 7. The CDR3 covers 14 residues. The V gene's germline CDR1 is SGHAT and CDR2 FQNNGV.

This clone has only a few counts. The V gene is TRBV10-1, the J gene TRBJ1-5; 8 bases are a match to TRBD1. The CDR3 covers 13 residues. Per germline, CDR1 WNHNN and CDR2 SYGVQD (reference sequence). Unmatched junction bases numbered 6, after V lost 8 bases and J lost 6 bases. CDR3 in amino acids: CASQDRVGQPQHF. The CDR3 bases are TGCGCCAGCCAGGACAGGGTAGGTCAGCCCCAGCATTTT.

The chain carries TRBV6-5 and TRBJ1-2; weak D call: TRBD1 (6 bases). Between the trimmed V and J ends, which lost 3 bases and 7 bases, there was a span of 12 bases. Germline V gives CDR1 MNHEY, CDR2 SVGAGI. The CDR3 consists of 13 residues. In DNA form, the CDR3 reads TGTGCCAGCAGTTATGTGGGGGCAGGTGGCTACACCTTC. As protein: CASSYVGAGGYTF.

The chain recombines TRBV4-1 with TRBJ2-2; D may be TRBD2 (6 bases). The V end was cut by 0 bases, the J end by 4 bases, with 9 bases between. The CDR3 runs 15 residues. Germline CDR1 reads MGHRA; CDR2 reads YSYEKL. The CDR3 DNA is TGCGCCAGCAGCCAAGAGGCGGGGCCCACCGGGGAGCTGTTTTTT. Translated: CASSQEAGPTGELFF.

The genes are TRBV25-1 and TRBJ1-5; D call uncertain. V was clipped by 4 bases and J by 0 bases, with 7 bases between them. CDR3 length equals 14 residues. Germline loops: CDR1 MGHDK, CDR2 SYGVNS. CDR3 loop: CASSVQFSNQPQHF. The DNA of the CDR3 is TGTGCCAGCAGTGTCCAGTTTAGCAATCAGCCCCAGCATTTT.

The genes are TRBV7-2 and TRBJ2-1; D is possibly TRBD2 (5 bases). Germline assignment: CDR1 SGHTA and CDR2 FQGNSA. The CDR3 extends over 13 amino acids. V lost 5 bases and J lost 6, with 11 bases in between. The CDR3 protein is CASSPLAPNEQFF. Written as DNA, the CDR3 is TGTGCCAGCAGCCCCCTAGCCCCCAATGAGCAGTTCTTC.

This clone was recorded once. The chain joins TRBV5-1 to TRBJ2-7; TRBD2 matches 12 bases. The CDR3 covers 19 residues. Trimming at V came to 1 base and at J to 4 bases, leaving 15 bases not matched to a gene. CDR1 is SGHRS and CDR2 is YFSETQ in the germline V gene. CDR3: CASSLRPSGGAFPAYEQYF. The DNA of the CDR3 is TGCGCCAGCAGCTTGAGACCTAGCGGGGGGGCTTTTCCGGCTTACGAGCAGTACTTC.

The chain combines TRBV6-1 with TRBJ1-5; D gene unclear. V was trimmed by 1 base and J by 11 bases, leaving 6 bases between them. CDR3 size: 11 residues. The germline V gene encodes CDR1 MNHNS and CDR2 SASEGT. The CDR3 sequence: CASSEGPTQHF. The CDR3 nucleotides read TGTGCCAGCAGTGAAGGGCCGACCCAGCATTTT.

The chain joins TRBV27 to TRBJ2-7; D is perhaps TRBD1 (6 bases). Germline V lookup: CDR1 MNHEY, CDR2 SMNVEV (reference sequence). This CDR3 has 13 residues. V lost 5 bases, J lost 3 bases, and 11 bases lay in between. The CDR3, as DNA: TGTGCCAGCAGTGCAACAGGGAGCTACGAGCAGTACGTC. Translation gives CASSATGSYEQYV.

The V call is TRBV9, the J call TRBJ1-3; the D is unclear. The CDR3 totals 16 residues. Trimming removed 5 bases from V and 4 bases from J, with 19 bases in between. Germline CDR1 and CDR2: SGDLS and YYNGEE. The CDR3 loop reads CASSPQVKGAGNTIYF. As DNA, the CDR3 is TGTGCCAGCAGTCCCCAGGTGAAGGGAGCCGGAAACACCATATATTTT.

The sample holds one count of this clone. This chain uses TRBV4-2 with TRBJ1-6; maybe TRBD1 (5 bases). Germline values: CDR1 LGHNA, CDR2 YNFKEQ. The CDR3 totals 14 residues. V lost 1 base and J lost 4, with 5 bases in between. The CDR3 protein is CASSQGQYNSPLHF. CDR3 nucleotide sequence: TGTGCCAGCAGCCAAGGACAGTATAATTCACCCCTCCACTTT.

This clone has just a few counts. V gene TRBV6-1 combines with J gene TRBJ1-2; TRBD1 is a possible D gene (5 bases). V was pared by 0 bases and J by 8 bases, with 10 bases between. CDR3 length equals 13 residues. Germline V lookup: CDR1 MNHNS, CDR2 SASEGT. CDR3 in DNA: TGTGCCAGCAGTGAAGCGGGAGGGGACGGCTACACCTTC. Its translation: CASSEAGGDGYTF.

The rearrangement uses TRBV28 and TRBJ1-5; 8 bases match TRBD1. The CDR3 contains 15 residues. Looked up from germline, CDR1 is MDHEN and CDR2 is SYDVKM. After removal of 5 bases from V and 6 bases from J, the junction contained 9 bases not matched to a gene. The CDR3 DNA is TGTGCCAGCAGTCTGACAGGGGAGGTGAGTCAGCCCCAGCATTTT. It is translated as CASSLTGEVSQPQHF.

This rearrangement joins TRBV2 to TRBJ2-3, with a possible D match to TRBD2 (6 bases). Trimming stripped 11 bases from V and 4 bases from J, with 13 bases between. Germline V gene lookup returns CDR1 SNHLY and CDR2 FYNNEI. The CDR3 has 12 amino acids. In DNA form, the CDR3 reads TGTGCCGGCACTAGGGAGGCAGATACGCAGTATTTT. This gives the protein CAGTREADTQYF.

The chain carries TRBV9 and TRBJ1-2; no firm D call. Germline V gives CDR1 SGDLS, CDR2 YYNGEE. The CDR3 length is 15 residues. Trimming pared 0 bases from V and 4 bases from J, leaving 13 bases between. For the CDR3, the DNA is TGTGCCAGCAGCGTAGCTCAGGCAGCCACCTATGGCTACACCTTC. As protein: CASSVAQAATYGYTF.

J is TRBJ1-2 and V is TRBV11-2; the D gene is possibly TRBD1 (5 bases). This CDR3 has 14 residues. V lost 6 bases to trimming and J lost 3 bases, with 14 bases between them. The germline CDR1 and CDR2 sequences are SGHAT and FQNNGV. The CDR3 region is CASRRGGRDYGYTF. The CDR3 DNA follows: TGTGCCAGCAGGCGCGGGGGAAGAGACTATGGCTACACCTTC.

The chain uses TRBV9 and TRBJ1-4; TRBD1 might be the D (5 bases). The CDR3 covers 14 residues. From germline, CDR1 is SGDLS and CDR2 YYNGEE. V was pared by 3 bases and J by 8 bases, with 14 bases between. The DNA of the CDR3 is TGTGCCAGCAGCGCAACAGGCCTCCACGAAAAACTGTTTTTT. The encoded protein is CASSATGLHEKLFF.

J is TRBJ2-5 and V is TRBV29-1, with 13 bases that match TRBD2. V was pared by 5 bases and J by 7 bases, with 7 bases of the junction left unmatched. This CDR3 contains 14 residues. CDR1 is SQVTM and CDR2 is ANQGSEA in the germline V gene. In DNA, the CDR3 is TGCAGCGTTCCCACTAGCGGGGGGGAGGGGACCCAGTACTTC. Encoded protein: CSVPTSGGEGTQYF.

V gene TRBV19 combines with J gene TRBJ2-3, with TRBD2 matching 7 bases. Germline V CDR1 and CDR2: LNHDA, SQIVND (reference sequence). The CDR3 spans 14 residues. After removal of 3 bases from V and 4 bases from J, the junction contained 4 bases not matched to a gene. Here the CDR3 reads CASSMGGLADTQYF. In DNA, the CDR3 is TGTGCCAGTAGTATGGGAGGACTAGCAGATACGCAGTATTTT. The variable domain in full, completed from reference TRBV19 and TRBJ2-3, reads DGGITQSPKYLFRKEGQNVTLSCEQNLNHDAMYWYRQDPGQGLRLIYYSQIVNDFQKGDIAEGYSVSREKKESFPLTVTSAQKNPTAFYLCASSMGGLADTQYFGPGTRLTVL.

This chain connects TRBV5-1 to TRBJ2-5; 7 bases are a match to TRBD2. This CDR3 contains 14 residues. Per germline, CDR1 SGHRS and CDR2 YFSETQ. V shed 5 bases and J 0 bases; nucleotides not matched to a gene: 4. CDR3 region: CASRRGTNQETQYF. CDR3 DNA: TGCGCCAGCAGACGCGGGACTAACCAAGAGACCCAGTACTTC.

This sequence joins TRBV7-2 and TRBJ2-5; tentatively, D is TRBD2 (5 bases). Trimming stripped 3 bases from V and 5 bases from J, with 10 bases between. Germline CDR1 is SGHTA and CDR2 is FQGNSA. The CDR3 is 13 residues long. The CDR3 sequence is CASSFLTGETQYF. The CDR3 nucleotides read TGTGCCAGCAGCTTCTTGACGGGGGAGACCCAGTACTTC.

The chain employs TRBV6-5 and TRBJ1-4, with TRBD1 identical over 7 bases. Germline CDR1 is MNHEY and CDR2 is SVGAGI. There are 16 residues in the CDR3. Trimming removed 0 bases from V and 4 bases from J; junction bases left unmatched: 5. CDR3 DNA: TGTGCCAGCAGTTACTCGACGGGACAGATTAATGAAAAACTGTTTTTT. It yields the protein CASSYSTGQINEKLFF.

V is TRBV3-1 (or the pseudogene TRBV3-2) and J is TRBJ2-3, with 9 bases identical to TRBD2. The CDR3 runs to 17 residues. CDR1 and CDR2 (germline): LGHDT, YNNKEL (reference sequence). V gave up 4 bases and J gave up 4 bases; unmatched junction bases: 12. DNA for the CDR3: TGTGCCAGCAGCCCAAGAGGTGGCGGGGGGGCATCAGATACGCAGTATTTT. It is translated as CASSPRGGGGASDTQYF.

The chain couples TRBV2 to TRBJ2-1; 10 bases align to TRBD2. The V gene end was trimmed by 6 bases and the J gene end by 9 bases; junction bases not matched to a gene: 8. This CDR3 contains 14 residues. The germline CDR1 and CDR2 sequences are SNHLY and FYNNEI. For the CDR3, the DNA is TGTGCCAGCAGCGTAAGCGGGGGGGCTAGTGAGCAGTTCTTC. Protein sequence: CASSVSGGASEQFF.

The chain is built from TRBV7-2 and TRBJ1-1; TRBD1 matches at 9 bases. V was clipped by 5 bases and J by 6 bases; unmatched bases: 10. CDR3 length: 15 residues. The germline V gene encodes CDR1 SGHTA and CDR2 FQGNSA. This CDR3 is CASSVQGQGGAEAFF. In DNA, the CDR3 is TGTGCCAGCAGCGTACAGGGACAGGGAGGAGCTGAAGCTTTCTTT. Supplemented by reference TRBV7-2 and TRBJ1-1, the full variable domain reads GAGVSQSPSNKVTEKGKDVELRCDPISGHTALYWYRQSLGQGLEFLIYFQGNSAPDKSGLPSDRFSAERTGGSVSTLTIQRTQQEDSAVYLCASSVQGQGGAEAFFGQGTRLTVV.

V and J are TRBV27 and TRBJ1-2, with D maybe TRBD1 (6 bases). Trimming left V 2 bases short and J 4 bases short, with 20 bases between. Looked up from germline, CDR1 is MNHEY and CDR2 is SMNVEV (reference sequence). There are 17 residues in the CDR3. The CDR3, as DNA: TGTGCCAGCAGTTTACGGCAGGGGACCCCAATAGGCTATGGCTACACCTTC. Translated, it gives CASSLRQGTPIGYGYTF.